This is a list of T cell receptor beta chains from one sample in a study of T cells in Graves' hyperthyroidism and ophthalmopathy. TCRdb reprocessed the multiplex PCR reads with MiXCR, giving one entry per CDR3 protein. The sample carries 550,000 to 600,000 distinct CDR3 sequences, 15% to 20% recorded once. Sequenced material: blood. The receptors come from a woman between 18 and 29 years old with Graves' hyperthyroidism. The CDR3 runs from the conserved cysteine through the conserved F or W. Each record gives: D gene, clone size, V gene, J gene, CDR3 DNA, CDR3 protein. A D gene is named only where the DNA matches it firmly. Expanded clones get a size class; other rows say once, few or many, or leave the size out.

.	many	TRBV5-1	TRBJ1-2	TGCGCCAGCAGCTTTTACGGATCTTATGGCTACACCTTC	CASSFYGSYGYTF
TRBD2	many	TRBV6-2/TRBV6-3	TRBJ2-3	TGTGCCAGCAGTTACGGGGCTAGCGGGGTAGATACGCAGTATTTT	CASSYGASGVDTQYF
.	few	TRBV7-2	TRBJ2-7	TGTGCCAGCAGCCATAGGGCTAGCGCATCCTACGAGCAGTACTTC	CASSHRASASYEQYF
.	few	TRBV7-9	TRBJ1-1	TGTGCCAGCCCGCAAGCTTTCTTT	CASPQAFF
TRBD2	many	TRBV7-9	TRBJ2-3	TGTGCCAGCAGCTCCTGGACTAGCGGGGGGGATACGCAGTATTTT	CASSSWTSGGDTQYF
TRBD2	few	TRBV6-1	TRBJ2-3	TGTGCCAACAGTGAACTAGCGGGGTCATATACGCAGTATTTT	CANSELAGSYTQYF
.	many	TRBV20-1	TRBJ1-4	TGCAGTGCTAGAGATGTGCCCCCAAAGCAAGAAAAACTGTTTTTT	CSARDVPPKQEKLFF
TRBD2	few	TRBV20-1	TRBJ2-5	TGCAGTGCCATTCGACTAGCGGGAGCTAGTGAGACCCAGTACTTC	CSAIRLAGASETQYF
.	many	TRBV2	TRBJ2-5	TGTGCCAGCCCCAGGGAACGGCAAGAGACCCAGTACTTC	CASPRERQETQYF
.	.	TRBV15	TRBJ1-6	TGTGCCACCAGCAGAGAACCGGGAACCTATAATTCACCCCTCCACTTT	CATSREPGTYNSPLHF
.	few	TRBV24-1	TRBJ2-5	TGTGCCACCAGTGATTTGCAGAGAGAGACCCAGTACTTC	CATSDLQRETQYF
.	.	TRBV3-1	TRBJ1-2	TGTGCCAGCAGCCAAGTTGGGGAAGGATTATATGGCTACACCTTC	CASSQVGEGLYGYTF
.	.	TRBV4-1	TRBJ2-1	TGCGCCAGCAGCCAAGATGGCCGTAGGGGAAATGAGCAGTTCTTC	CASSQDGRRGNEQFF
.	many	TRBV7-9	TRBJ2-7	TGTGCCAGCAGCTGGGGAAACTACGAGCAGTACTTC	CASSWGNYEQYF
.	many	TRBV6-1	TRBJ1-1	TGTGCCAGCAGTAACGGGGGCACTGAAGCTTTCTTT	CASSNGGTEAFF
TRBD2	few	TRBV19	TRBJ2-3	TGTGCCAGTACCCCTAGCGGGGCCCGAGATACGCAGTATTTT	CASTPSGARDTQYF
.	many	TRBV27	TRBJ2-1	TGTGCCAGCAGTTTATCCAGGGCCTACAATGAGCAGTTCTTC	CASSLSRAYNEQFF
.	many	TRBV11-3	TRBJ1-2	TGTGCCAGCAGCTTAGGTCCCCCGGGACGCGGAGGCTACACCTTC	CASSLGPPGRGGYTF
TRBD1	many	TRBV20-1	TRBJ2-7	TGCAGTGCTAGACATCGTGACAGGGAGTACGAGCAGTACTTC	CSARHRDREYEQYF
.	many	TRBV3-1	TRBJ2-7	TGTGCCAGCAGCCAAGGGCTATGGGAATACGAGCAGTACTTC	CASSQGLWEYEQYF
.	many	TRBV6-2/TRBV6-3	TRBJ2-1	TGTGCCAGCAGTTTCAGGGAATGGGGTGAGCAGTTCTTC	CASSFREWGEQFF
TRBD1	many	TRBV12-3/TRBV12-4	TRBJ1-5	TGTGCCAGCAGTATCGGGACAGTAAATCAGCCCCAGCATTTT	CASSIGTVNQPQHF
.	many	TRBV6-5	TRBJ2-7	TGTGCCAGCAGTTACTCGACTCAGAGCTCCTACGAGCAGTACTTC	CASSYSTQSSYEQYF
.	many	TRBV7-6	TRBJ2-3	TGTGCCAGCAGCCCAGTCATGGGAGGCACAGATACGCAGTATTTT	CASSPVMGGTDTQYF
.	few	TRBV6-1	TRBJ1-5	TGTGCCAGCAGTCGAGGACAGAGCAATCAGCCCCAGCATTTT	CASSRGQSNQPQHF
.	.	TRBV12-3/TRBV12-4	TRBJ2-6	TGTGCCAGCACCAGTCCGGGGGCCAACGTCCTGACTTTC	CASTSPGANVLTF
.	many	TRBV2	TRBJ1-5	TGTGCCAGCACCCGAGACACGCCGAGCAATCAGCCCCAGCATTTT	CASTRDTPSNQPQHF
TRBD2	.	TRBV29-1	TRBJ2-1	TGCAGCGTTTTCCGGCTAGCGGGTCGATTTGAGCAGTTCTTC	CSVFRLAGRFEQFF
TRBD1	.	TRBV19	TRBJ1-2	TGTGCCAGTAGTATACCAGGGGGAGAATATGGCTACACCTTC	CASSIPGGEYGYTF
.	.	TRBV7-6	TRBJ2-3	TGTGCCAGCAGCTCATCACCAGGATCCACTAGCACAGATACGCAGTATTTT	CASSSSPGSTSTDTQYF
TRBD1	.	TRBV6-4	TRBJ2-2	TGTGCCAGCAGTGACAACGACAGGGGGTACACCGGGGAGCTGTTTTTT	CASSDNDRGYTGELFF
.	many	TRBV6-2/TRBV6-3	TRBJ2-7	TGTGCCAGCAGTTACCGGTACGAGCAGTACTTC	CASSYRYEQYF
.	few	TRBV19	TRBJ1-2	TGTGCCAGTAGTGGCTCAGGGATCCTGTCGTCCGGCTACACCTTC	CASSGSGILSSGYTF